The 18 T cell receptor beta chains below were found in one sample sequenced in a study of blood T cells in healthy people across ages (dated by TCRdb to about 2015). Library prep was done by 5' RACE. The sequencing machine was an Illumina HiSeq 2500. A second PCR of about 6 to 12 cycles was performed with a sample-barcoded 5' primer and a J-beta primer mix. Starting from the raw public reads, TCRdb applied fastp trimming at Q25, assembled clones with MiXCR and retained in-frame beta chains. Every entry covers one CDR3 protein and lists the most common genes and DNA from its rows. Recorded for this sample are 1.5 million to 2 million distinct CDR3 sequences; 28% of them occurred a single time. 6.5% to 8.5% of the sample comes from the top ten. Sequencing was carried out using blood. These receptors originate from a woman in her 30s in good health.

The chain carries TRBV2 and TRBJ2-3; 7 bases are shared with TRBD2. The junction had 5 bases not matched to a gene; V was cut back by 3 bases and J by 2 bases. The CDR3 extends over 15 amino acids. CDR1 and CDR2 from the germline V gene are SNHLY and FYNNEI. The CDR3, as DNA: TGTGCCAGCAGTGAGCGGGGGTTCTCCACAGATACGCAGTATTTT. Amino acids: CASSERGFSTDTQYF. The variable domain in full, with the rest retrieved from reference TRBV2 and TRBJ2-3, is EPEVTQTPSHQVTQMGQEVILRCVPISNHLYFYWYRQILGQKVEFLVSFYNNEISEKSEIFDDQFSVERPDGSNFTLKIRSTKLEDSAMYFCASSERGFSTDTQYFGPGTRLTVL.

The V call is TRBV6-2 or TRBV6-3, the J call TRBJ2-1; the D is unclear. The CDR3 contains 11 residues. CDR1 and CDR2 from the germline V gene are MNHEY and SVGEGT. The ends were cut back, 7 bases at V and 5 bases at J, with 6 bases in the middle. In DNA, the CDR3 is TGTGCCAGCAATGTTGACAATGAGCAGTTCTTC. This translates into CASNVDNEQFF.

The genes are TRBV3-1 and TRBJ2-7; the D gene is possibly TRBD1 (6 bases). The CDR3 covers 18 residues. Germline assignment: CDR1 LGHDT and CDR2 YNNKEL (reference sequence). The ends were cut back, 4 bases at V and 3 bases at J, with 25 bases in the middle. The CDR3 DNA sequence: TGTGCCAGCAGCCCGCGCTCCCCCTCTCGGACAGAGCTCTACGAGCAGTACTTC. Its protein is CASSPRSPSRTELYEQYF.

This clonotype was recorded a few times. J is TRBJ1-5 and V is TRBV18; D call uncertain. The germline V and J ends were trimmed by 2 bases and 5 bases, with 7 bases remaining between them. The CDR3 runs 13 residues. The germline gives CDR1 KGHSH, CDR2 LQKENI. The CDR3 nucleotides read TGTGCCAGCTCACCAGGGTATGATCAGCCCCAGCATTTT. Translation gives CASSPGYDQPQHF. Full variable domain (missing parts from reference TRBV18 and TRBJ1-5): NAGVMQNPRHLVRRRGQEARLRCSPMKGHSHVYWYRQLPEEGLKFMVYLQKENIIDESGMPKERFSAEFPKEGPSILRIQQVVRGDSAAYFCASSPGYDQPQHFGDGTRLSIL.

This clonotype appeared a few times. The chain employs TRBV5-1 and TRBJ2-2; tentatively, D is TRBD2 (5 bases). Germline CDR1 is SGHRS and CDR2 is YFSETQ. CDR3 length: 13 amino acids. With 0 bases removed from V and 7 bases from J, the gap between germline ends came to 7 bases. CDR3 nucleotide sequence: TGCGCCAGCAGCTTGGCGGGGTTCGGGGAGCTGTTTTTT. Protein sequence: CASSLAGFGELFF.

As to this clonotype: Given a much more abundant clone one base away, this may be a read error. The genes are TRBV7-2 and TRBJ1-2; D perhaps matches TRBD1 (5 bases). The CDR3 extends over 14 amino acids. Germline V gene data show CDR1 as SGHTA and CDR2 as FQGNSA. CDR3 loop: CASSSGALNYGYIF. The CDR3 DNA sequence: TGTGCCAGCAGCTCCGGGGCGCTAAACTATGGCTACATCTTC.

This chain joins TRBV7-6 and TRBJ2-5; no clear D gene. This CDR3 has 15 residues. V was cut by 2 bases and J by 1 base, with 11 bases left in between. CDR1 is SGHVS and CDR2 is FNYEAQ in the germline V gene. CDR3 loop: CASSLFLGSQETQYF. The CDR3 DNA reads as TGTGCCAGCAGCTTATTCCTTGGCAGCCAAGAGACCCAGTACTTC.

This clonotype was seen repeatedly, ten times or more. The chain combines TRBV6-5 with TRBJ2-7; D possibly corresponds to TRBD2 (6 bases). In germline, CDR1 is MNHEY, CDR2 SVGAGI. The CDR3 has 15 amino acids. Trimming removed 0 bases at V and 3 bases at J, with 12 bases between. As DNA, the CDR3 is TGTGCCAGCAGTTACTCGATCGGGAGAAACTACGAGCAGTACTTC. Translation: CASSYSIGRNYEQYF.

Only one count was recorded for this clonotype. The chain joins TRBV7-9 to TRBJ1-3; 8 positions match TRBD1. Unmatched junction bases numbered 1, after V lost 2 bases and J lost 4 bases. Germline V gene lookup returns CDR1 SEHNR and CDR2 FQNEAQ (reference sequence). CDR3 length equals 14 residues. The CDR3 sequence is CASSLPGGGNTIYF. Here the CDR3 DNA reads TGTGCCAGCAGCTTACCAGGGGGCGGAAACACCATATATTTT. The full variable domain, in which reference TRBV7-9 and TRBJ1-3 provide the parts outside the CDR3, is DTGVSQNPRHKITKRGQNVTFRCDPISEHNRLYWYRQTLGQGPEFLTYFQNEAQLEKSRLLSDRFSAERPKGSFSTLEIQRTEQGDSAMYLCASSLPGGGNTIYFGEGSWLTVV.

This chain links TRBV6-6 with TRBJ2-1; TRBD2 matches at 9 bases. CDR3 length equals 16 residues. The V gene end was trimmed by 5 bases and the J gene end by 1 base; junction bases not matched to a gene: 6. Germline loops: CDR1 MNHNY, CDR2 SVGAGI (reference sequence). Here the CDR3 reads CASSALGLASYNEQFF. The CDR3, as DNA: TGTGCCAGCAGTGCCCTGGGACTAGCATCCTACAATGAGCAGTTCTTC.

This clonotype occurred a few times. Here the CDR3 DNA reads TGTGCCAGCACCCCGGGGGAGGGACTGTCCGCTTTCTTT. This codes for CASTPGEGLSAFF. The V gene is TRBV12-3 or TRBV12-4, the J gene TRBJ1-1; weak D call: TRBD1 (5 bases). The CDR3 loop spans 13 amino acids. Trimming cost V 7 bases and J 11 bases, with 20 bases left between them.

The chain uses TRBV3-1 and TRBJ1-2; 7 positions agree with TRBD1. CDR1 is LGHDT, CDR2 YNNKEL, per germline (reference sequence). The CDR3 extends over 15 amino acids. J lost 8 bases, V lost 3 bases, and 12 bases had no gene match. The CDR3 sequence is CASSHFQQGRGGYTF. The CDR3 region has the DNA TGTGCCAGCAGCCATTTCCAACAGGGGCGCGGGGGCTACACCTTC.

This clonotype came up many times. The chain recombines TRBV6-5 with TRBJ1-2, with D unresolved. The CDR3 covers 12 residues. Trimming cost V 6 bases and J 8 bases, with 13 bases left between them. The germline gives CDR1 MNHEY, CDR2 SVGAGI. The CDR3 loop is CASRSGLVGYTF. The CDR3 nucleotides are TGTGCCAGCAGGTCCGGGCTTGTAGGCTACACCTTC.

The rearrangement links TRBV12-5 to TRBJ2-6, with a weak D call TRBD1 (6 bases). Germline V CDR1 and CDR2: LGHNT, FRNRAP. V was pared by 9 bases and J by 9 bases, with 15 bases between. The CDR3 has 13 amino acids. The CDR3 spells CASQQDSYNVLTF. CDR3 DNA sequence: TGTGCTAGCCAACAGGACAGCTACAACGTCCTGACTTTC.

Comment on this clonotype: Given a much more abundant clone one base away, this may be a read error. The chain is built from TRBV4-1 and TRBJ2-1; D gene ambiguous. The CDR3 extends over 16 amino acids. Trimming cost V 2 bases and J 10 bases, with 21 bases left between them. Germline CDR1 is MGHRA and CDR2 is YSYEKL. The CDR3: CASSQLDRPSGIEQFF. The CDR3, as DNA: TGCGCCAGCAGCCAATTAGACCGGCCTAGTGGGATCGAGCAGTTCTTC.

The chain joins TRBV20-1 to TRBJ2-2; D uncertain. Germline V lookup: CDR1 DFQATT, CDR2 SNEGSKA (reference sequence). The CDR3 is made up of 15 amino acids. Trimming stripped 3 bases from V and 1 base from J, with 12 bases between. CDR3 residues: CSARPRERNTGELFF. The CDR3, as DNA: TGCAGTGCTAGGCCGCGAGAGAGGAACACCGGGGAGCTGTTTTTT.

There are a few counts of this clonotype. V and J are TRBV20-1 and TRBJ2-1; D not resolved. The CDR3 length is 14 residues. Germline V gives CDR1 DFQATT, CDR2 SNEGSKA (reference sequence). The V gene lost 5 bases and the J gene lost 0 bases, with 11 bases spanning the gap. The CDR3, as DNA: TGCAGTGCTGACGACGGTACCTCCTACAATGAGCAGTTCTTC. Protein: CSADDGTSYNEQFF.

This clonotype was detected many times. The V call is TRBV20-1, the J call TRBJ1-2; TRBD1 matches 9 bases. V shed 6 bases and J 10 bases; nucleotides not matched to a gene: 12. The CDR3 contains 13 residues. CDR1 DFQATT and CDR2 SNEGSKA come from the germline V gene (reference sequence). The CDR3 DNA follows: TGCAGTGCCAAAGGGACAGGGAAAGAAGACTACACCTTC. It encodes CSAKGTGKEDYTF.